This is a list of T cell receptor beta chains from one sample in a study of T cell responses to AZD1222 COVID-19 vaccine. TCRdb's copy holds only in-frame clones and misses some; the assay was immunoSEQ multiplex PCR. There are 90,000 to 120,000 clones in the sample; 92% occur only once, and under 10% lies in the top ten. The starting material was peripheral blood, obtained 28 days after the second AZD1222 dose. Receptors were obtained from an adult who received the AZD1222 COVID-19 vaccine. The CDR3 runs from the conserved cysteine through the conserved F or W. The D gene is left open where the match is weak. Clone size appears in some rows only: once, few, many, or a class for an expanded clone.

NA	NA	TRBJ1-2	TRBV6-5	CASRAGGPYGYTF	TGTGCCAGCAGGGCCGGGGGGCCCTATGGCTACACCTTC
TRBD2	NA	TRBJ2-1	TRBV7-9	CASSVRLAVSYNEQFF	TGTGCCAGCAGCGTCCGACTAGCGGTTTCCTACAATGAGCAGTTCTTC
TRBD1	NA	TRBJ1-6	TRBV4-2	CASKKQGEDNSPLHF	TGTGCCAGCAAGAAACAGGGGGAGGATAATTCACCCCTCCACTTT
TRBD1	once	TRBJ1-4	TRBV6-5	CASSLTGVGEKLFF	TGTGCCAGCAGTTTAACAGGGGTGGGCGAAAAACTGTTTTTT
NA	NA	TRBJ1-4	TRBV14	CASSRGHRNEKLFF	TGTGCCAGCAGCCGGGGACACCGTAATGAAAAACTGTTTTTT
TRBD2	NA	TRBJ2-7	TRBV5-1	CASSSDPGLAGGEEQYF	TGCGCCAGCAGCTCCGATCCAGGACTAGCGGGAGGGGAAGAGCAGTACTTC
TRBD2	NA	TRBJ2-1	TRBV10-1	CASSPSGGAYEQFF	TGCGCCAGCAGTCCCAGCGGGGGGGCCTATGAGCAGTTCTTC
NA	NA	TRBJ1-2	TRBV3-1/TRBV3-2	CASSQDREGRGGYTF	TGTGCCAGCAGCCAAGATCGAGAAGGGCGGGGTGGCTACACCTTC
NA	NA	TRBJ2-7	TRBV18	CASSPGSEQYF	TGTGCCAGCTCACCAGGGAGCGAGCAGTACTTC
NA	NA	TRBJ1-5	TRBV2	CASNKGFSFSNQPQHF	TGTGCCAGCAACAAAGGTTTCTCTTTCAGCAATCAGCCCCAGCATTTT
NA	NA	TRBJ2-7	TRBV4-3	CASSQGWASSYEQYF	TGCGCCAGCAGCCAAGGGTGGGCGAGCTCCTACGAGCAGTACTTC
TRBD2	NA	TRBJ2-1	TRBV3-1/TRBV3-2	CASSGGYSYNEQFF	TGTGCCAGTAGCGGGGGCTACTCCTACAATGAGCAGTTCTTC
NA	once	TRBJ2-1	TRBV11-2	CASSLGTLRGQFF	TGTGCCAGCAGCTTGGGGACCTTAAGGGGGCAGTTCTTC
NA	NA	TRBJ2-7	TRBV12-3/TRBV12-4	CASSKRVEEQYF	TGTGCCAGCAGTAAGCGGGTCGAAGAGCAGTACTTC
TRBD1	NA	TRBJ1-2	TRBV27	CASSSRQGRRYGYTF	TGTGCCAGCAGTAGCCGACAGGGTCGTCGTTATGGCTACACCTTC
NA	NA	TRBJ1-5	TRBV6-6	CASSYLRDNTNQPQHF	TGTGCCAGCAGTTACCTCAGGGACAATACTAATCAGCCCCAGCATTTT
TRBD1	NA	TRBJ1-2	TRBV28	CASSSSGTVGSRYGYTF	TGTGCCAGCAGTTCTTCCGGGACAGTAGGGTCTCGCTATGGCTACACCTTC
TRBD1	NA	TRBJ2-3	TRBV5-1	CASRGQGGDTQYF	TGCGCCAGCAGGGGACAGGGGGGCGATACGCAGTATTTT
NA	NA	TRBJ1-1	TRBV5-1	CASSSQGGAFF	TGCGCCAGCAGCTCACAGGGAGGTGCTTTCTTT
NA	NA	TRBJ1-1	TRBV4-1	CASSQDLAKQGAEAFF	TGCGCCAGCAGCCAAGATCTAGCGAAGCAGGGCGCTGAAGCTTTCTTT
NA	NA	TRBJ2-5	TRBV18	CASSFRDIQETQYF	TGTGCCAGCTCATTCCGGGACATCCAAGAGACCCAGTACTTC
NA	NA	TRBJ1-2	TRBV5-5	CASSLGPTTSARGYTF	TGTGCCAGCAGCTTGGGGCCAACCACCTCCGCGCGGGGCTACACCTTC
TRBD1	NA	TRBJ2-2	TRBV10-2	CASIGQGTGIGTGELFF	TGCGCCAGCATTGGACAGGGGACCGGCATTGGCACCGGGGAGCTGTTTTTT
TRBD1	NA	TRBJ1-5	TRBV5-1	CASSYGTGSPQHF	TGCGCCAGCAGCTACGGGACAGGCTCGCCCCAGCATTTT
NA	NA	TRBJ1-1	TRBV7-9	CASSPEGGAAEAFF	TGTGCCAGCAGCCCCGAGGGGGGGGCGGCTGAAGCTTTCTTT
NA	NA	TRBJ2-7	TRBV5-6	CASSGDLSYEQYF	TGTGCCAGCAGCGGGGACTTGAGCTACGAGCAGTACTTC
NA	few	TRBJ2-1	TRBV10-1	CASSARLRGASYNEQFF	TGCGCCAGCAGTGCGAGGCTACGGGGGGCCTCCTACAATGAGCAGTTCTTC
TRBD2	NA	TRBJ2-3	TRBV2	CARGLAGTSTDTQYF	TGTGCCAGGGGACTAGCGGGCACTAGCACAGATACGCAGTATTTT
NA	NA	TRBJ1-2	TRBV6-1	CASSEAVMIYGYTF	TGTGCCAGCAGTGAAGCGGTGATGATCTATGGCTACACCTTC
NA	NA	TRBJ1-4	TRBV5-8	CASSLLRTTNEKLFF	TGTGCCAGCAGCTTGTTGAGGACAACTAATGAAAAACTGTTTTTT
NA	NA	TRBJ2-1	TRBV27	CASRIYTGGTGNEQFF	TGTGCCAGCAGAATATACACTGGGGGCACTGGCAATGAGCAGTTCTTC
NA	once	TRBJ2-7	TRBV2	CASSEALGLYTNEQYF	TGTGCCAGCAGTGAAGCGTTAGGACTGTATACCAACGAGCAGTACTTC
NA	NA	TRBJ2-1	TRBV6-5	CASSYGGTYNEQFF	TGTGCCAGCAGTTACGGCGGGACATACAATGAGCAGTTCTTC
TRBD1	NA	TRBJ2-7	TRBV7-9	CASSEGTGGFYEQYF	TGTGCCAGCAGCGAAGGGACAGGGGGCTTCTACGAGCAGTACTTC
NA	NA	TRBJ1-1	TRBV5-4	CASSSTPRGGAMNTEAFF	TGTGCCAGCAGCTCCACCCCTCGGGGGGGGGCGATGAACACTGAAGCTTTCTTT
NA	NA	TRBJ1-2	TRBV6-2/TRBV6-3	CASSWSAYGYTF	TGTGCCAGCAGTTGGTCAGCTTATGGCTACACCTTC
NA	NA	TRBJ1-4	TRBV10-1	CATGGMSNRGEKLFF	TGCGCCACCGGCGGAATGAGCAACCGAGGGGAAAAACTGTTTTTT
NA	once	TRBJ2-3	TRBV3-1/TRBV3-2	CASSQGNPPLSTDTQYF	TGTGCCAGCAGCCAAGGAAACCCGCCGTTGAGCACAGATACGCAGTATTTT
NA	once	TRBJ2-2	TRBV1	CTSSHQGLAGTANTGELFF	TGCACCAGCAGCCACCAGGGACTAGCGGGAACTGCGAACACCGGGGAGCTGTTTTTT
TRBD2	NA	TRBJ2-5	TRBV4-2	CASSQVLISGRVGETQYF	TGTGCCAGCAGCCAAGTTTTAATTAGCGGGAGGGTCGGGGAGACCCAGTACTTC
NA	NA	TRBJ2-2	TRBV2	CASTRWNTGELFF	TGTGCCAGCACGCGGTGGAACACCGGGGAGCTGTTTTTT
NA	NA	TRBJ2-2	TRBV19	CASSMVRDPGELFF	TGTGCCAGTAGTATGGTAAGGGATCCCGGGGAGCTGTTTTTT